These 20 T cell receptor beta chains came from one sample sequenced in a study of a mutant IDH1 vaccine in newly diagnosed glioma. The time point is: week 35, safety follow-up. Every vaccination contained 300 ug of the mutant IDH1 20-mer peptide and was paired with topical imiquimod. No antigen has been assigned to these receptors. Data came from immunoSEQ multiplex PCR; TCRdb stores just in-frame clones and leaves some out. The sample contains roughly 26,000 clones, 75% to 90% of which appear only once. Sequences were derived from PBMCs, sampled from a glioma patient whose treatment included an IDH1 peptide vaccine. The receptors were gathered from a man aged 25 to 40 with glioma.

This clone was counted only a few times. The chain couples TRBV19 to TRBJ1-1; the D is unclear. V gave up 3 bases and J gave up 10 bases, with 12 bases separating them. This CDR3 spans 12 amino acids. Germline V gene lookup returns CDR1 LNHDA and CDR2 SQIVND (reference sequence). The CDR3 region has the DNA TGTGCCAGTAGTATCTCGGATGGCCGAGCTTTCTTT. Its translation: CASSISDGRAFF.

This clone has just one count. CDR3 sequence reads: CASSPLVVSGRDEQYF. CDR3 coding DNA: TGTGCCAGCTCACCTCTTGTCGTTAGCGGCAGGGACGAGCAGTACTTC. The rearrangement links TRBV18 to TRBJ2-7, with D possibly matching TRBD2 (6 bases). V was trimmed by 3 bases and J by 5 bases, leaving 20 bases between them. Per germline, CDR1 KGHSH and CDR2 LQKENI. The CDR3 is made up of 16 amino acids. The whole variable domain, remainder taken from reference TRBV18 and TRBJ2-7, is NAGVMQNPRHLVRRRGQEARLRCSPMKGHSHVYWYRQLPEEGLKFMVYLQKENIIDESGMPKERFSAEFPKEGPSILRIQQVVRGDSAAYFCASSPLVVSGRDEQYFGPGTRLTVT.

This clone was counted a single time. The chain has TRBV10-3 and TRBJ1-2, with D possibly matching TRBD1 (5 bases). The CDR3 is 15 amino acids. Trimming removed 6 bases at V and 0 bases at J, with 14 bases between. Looked up from germline, CDR1 is ENHRY and CDR2 is SYGVKD. This chain's CDR3 is CAIRTVQDSNYGYTF. Written as DNA, the CDR3 is TGTGCCATCAGGACGGTACAGGATTCTAACTATGGCTACACCTTC.

This rearrangement joins TRBV5-1 to TRBJ2-2; D is unclear. Looked up from germline, CDR1 is SGHRS and CDR2 is YFSETQ. This CDR3 region has 13 residues. The V end lost 4 bases, the J end lost 1 base, and 5 bases lay between the germline ends. CDR3: CASSGENTGELFF. The CDR3 DNA follows: TGCGCCAGCAGCGGAGAGAACACCGGGGAGCTGTTTTTT. The full variable domain, with the rest looked up from reference TRBV5-1 and TRBJ2-2, is KAGVTQTPRYLIKTRGQQVTLSCSPISGHRSVSWYQQTPGQGLQFLFEYFSETQRNKGNFPGRFSGRQFSNSRSEMNVSTLELGDSALYLCASSGENTGELFFGEGSRLTVL.

The rearrangement uses TRBV19 and TRBJ1-5; possibly TRBD1 for D (6 bases). The germline gives CDR1 LNHDA, CDR2 SQIVND (reference sequence). Trimming pared 6 bases from V and 3 bases from J, leaving 12 bases between. The length of the CDR3 is 14 residues. The CDR3 loop is CASRVRDTNQPQHF. The CDR3, as DNA: TGTGCCAGTAGAGTAAGGGACACCAATCAGCCCCAGCATTTT.

This clone came up a few times. The chain uses TRBV27 and TRBJ1-5, with 8 positions matching TRBD1. The CDR3 length is 15 residues. Germline V gives CDR1 MNHEY, CDR2 SMNVEV (reference sequence). The junction had 10 bases not matched to a gene; V was cut back by 5 bases and J by 7 bases. This chain's CDR3 is CASSPKDRAGQPQHF. The CDR3 bases are TGTGCCAGCAGTCCCAAGGACAGGGCTGGGCAGCCCCAGCATTTT.

The CDR3 reads CASSLGPSTGTEAFF. The CDR3 bases are TGTGCCAGCAGCTTGGGCCCCAGTACGGGGACTGAAGCTTTCTTT. This chain joins TRBV5-6 and TRBJ1-1; D is unresolved. Germline CDR1 and CDR2: SGHDT and YYEEEE. Trimming took off 0 bases at V and 5 bases at J, with 14 bases between the two ends. The CDR3 length is 15 residues.

V gene TRBV6-7 combines with J gene TRBJ2-2; D unresolved. TRBV6-7 carries the ORF label, with uncertain function. This CDR3 has 12 residues. V was cut by 5 bases and J by 3 bases, with 4 bases left in between. CDR3 residues: CASSTDTGELFF. DNA of the CDR3: TGTGCCAGCAGTACAGACACCGGGGAGCTGTTTTTT.

The CDR3 coding sequence is TGTGCCAGTAGTCGCGACAGGGTCTCCAATGAGCAGTTCTTC. Translation gives CASSRDRVSNEQFF. The rearrangement joins TRBV19 to TRBJ2-1; 7 bases agree with TRBD1. The CDR3 length is 14 residues. V dropped 5 bases and J dropped 6; count of bases not matched to a gene: 7. The germline V gene has CDR1 LNHDA and CDR2 SQIVND (reference sequence).

The rearrangement joins TRBV6-5 to TRBJ1-5, with a possible D match to TRBD1 (6 bases). This CDR3 has 14 residues. Trimming pared 5 bases from V and 7 bases from J, leaving 15 bases between. The germline V gene has CDR1 MNHEY and CDR2 SVGAGI. The CDR3 sequence: CASSRGAERQPQHF. The CDR3 region has the DNA TGTGCCAGCAGTCGGGGGGCAGAGAGACAGCCCCAGCATTTT.

The V gene is TRBV11-2, the J gene TRBJ2-1; weak D call: TRBD2 (7 bases). V lost 1 base to trimming and J lost 6 bases, with 13 bases between them. Germline V gene data show CDR1 as SGHAT and CDR2 as FQNNGV. There are 15 residues in the CDR3. The CDR3 loop is CASSLAWGGFNEQFF. The CDR3 DNA sequence: TGTGCCAGCAGCTTAGCGTGGGGGGGCTTCAATGAGCAGTTCTTC.

The V gene is TRBV7-8, the J gene TRBJ2-7, with 12 bases lining up with TRBD2. V dropped 5 bases and J dropped 2; count of bases not matched to a gene: 4. CDR1 and CDR2 (germline): SGHVS, FQNEAQ. The CDR3 extends over 15 amino acids. The CDR3 sequence is CASSPRTSGAYEQYF. For the CDR3, the DNA is TGTGCCAGCAGCCCCCGGACTAGCGGGGCCTACGAGCAGTACTTC.

The chain employs TRBV28 and TRBJ1-1; 9 nucleotides align to TRBD1. Germline lookup yields CDR1 MDHEN and CDR2 SYDVKM. The CDR3 spans 13 residues. V shed 3 bases, J shed 10 bases, and the junction held 6 bases outside the gene matches. The CDR3 loop reads CASSFPTGGLAFF. CDR3 nucleotide sequence: TGTGCCAGCAGTTTCCCGACAGGGGGTCTAGCTTTCTTT.

The genes are TRBV5-1 and TRBJ1-5; 7 nucleotides line up with TRBD1. CDR1 SGHRS and CDR2 YFSETQ come from the germline V gene. This CDR3 spans 14 amino acids. Trimming at V came to 4 bases and at J to 3 bases, leaving 4 bases not matched to a gene. The CDR3 DNA is TGCGCCAGCAGCGTGGGACAGAACAATCAGCCCCAGCATTTT. It translates to CASSVGQNNQPQHF.

The CDR3 DNA is TGTGCCAGCAGTGAAGGCGAGCAGTACTTC. Amino acids: CASSEGEQYF. This chain connects TRBV2 to TRBJ2-7, with D unclear. Trimming stripped 1 base from V and 6 bases from J, with 1 base between. There are 10 residues in the CDR3. Germline loops: CDR1 SNHLY, CDR2 FYNNEI.

The V gene is TRBV6-6, the J gene TRBJ2-3, with D tentatively TRBD1 (6 bases). V lost 2 bases and J 3 bases, leaving 9 bases between the germline ends. CDR3 length: 14 residues. Germline CDR1 MNHNY, CDR2 SVGAGI (reference sequence). The CDR3 spells CASSYVGQTDTQYF. The CDR3 region has the DNA TGTGCCAGCAGTTACGTCGGACAGACAGATACGCAGTATTTT.

This clone occurred once. This chain links TRBV30 with TRBJ2-7; D is unclear. Germline V CDR1 and CDR2: GTSNPN, SVGIG (reference sequence). Between the trimmed V and J ends, which lost 0 bases and 3 bases, there was a span of 9 bases. This CDR3 comprises 13 residues. CDR3 sequence: CAWSVGSRYEQYF. Here the CDR3 DNA reads TGTGCCTGGAGTGTAGGCTCCCGCTACGAGCAGTACTTC.

The chain employs TRBV11-3 and TRBJ2-1, with D hard to call. V shed 4 bases and J shed 0 bases, with 10 bases lying between them. The germline V gene encodes CDR1 SGHNT and CDR2 YENEEA. This CDR3 comprises 15 residues. Written as DNA, the CDR3 is TGTGCCAGCAGCTCCAACCCTAGCTCCTACAATGAGCAGTTCTTC. It translates to CASSSNPSSYNEQFF.

The chain has TRBV27 and TRBJ2-7; 7 bases match TRBD1. With V trimmed by 4 bases and J by 6 bases, 3 bases remained unmatched. The CDR3 contains 12 residues. In germline, CDR1 is MNHEY, CDR2 SMNVEV (reference sequence). The CDR3 loop reads CASSSRQGEQYF. The CDR3 DNA follows: TGTGCCAGCAGTTCCCGACAGGGCGAGCAGTACTTC.

The CDR3 nucleotides are TGCGCCAGCAGCCAGGGACCCAATCAGCCCCAGCATTTT. Residues: CASSQGPNQPQHF. The V call is TRBV4-1, the J call TRBJ1-5; a weak D match, TRBD1 (5 bases). The CDR3 extends over 13 amino acids. V lost 3 bases to trimming and J lost 3 bases, with 6 bases between them. Germline loops: CDR1 MGHRA, CDR2 YSYEKL.